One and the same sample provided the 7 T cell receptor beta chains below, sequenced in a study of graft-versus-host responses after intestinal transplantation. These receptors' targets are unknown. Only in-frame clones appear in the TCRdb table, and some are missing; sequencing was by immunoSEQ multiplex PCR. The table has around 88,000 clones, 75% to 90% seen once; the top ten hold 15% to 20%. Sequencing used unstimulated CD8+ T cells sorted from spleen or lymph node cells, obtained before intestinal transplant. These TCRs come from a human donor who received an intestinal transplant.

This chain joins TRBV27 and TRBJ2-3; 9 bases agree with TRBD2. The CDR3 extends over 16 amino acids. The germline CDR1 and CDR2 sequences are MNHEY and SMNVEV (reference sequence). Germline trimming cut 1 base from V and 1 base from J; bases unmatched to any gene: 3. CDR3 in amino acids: CASSLLASGGTDTQYF. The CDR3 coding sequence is TGTGCCAGCAGTTTATTGGCTAGCGGGGGCACAGATACGCAGTATTTT.

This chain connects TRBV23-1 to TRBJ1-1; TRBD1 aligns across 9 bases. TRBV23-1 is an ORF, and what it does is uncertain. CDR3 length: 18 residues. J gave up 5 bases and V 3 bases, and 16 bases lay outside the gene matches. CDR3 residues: CASSQPTKTGGLGTEAFF. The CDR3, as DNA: TGCGCCAGCAGTCAGCCGACCAAGACAGGGGGTTTGGGAACTGAAGCTTTCTTT.

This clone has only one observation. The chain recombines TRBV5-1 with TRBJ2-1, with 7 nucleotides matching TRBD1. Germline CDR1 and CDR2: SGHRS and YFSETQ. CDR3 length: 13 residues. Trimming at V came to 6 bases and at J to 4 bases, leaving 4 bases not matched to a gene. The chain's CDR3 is CASTTGPYNEQFF. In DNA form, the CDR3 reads TGCGCCAGCACGACAGGGCCATACAATGAGCAGTTCTTC.

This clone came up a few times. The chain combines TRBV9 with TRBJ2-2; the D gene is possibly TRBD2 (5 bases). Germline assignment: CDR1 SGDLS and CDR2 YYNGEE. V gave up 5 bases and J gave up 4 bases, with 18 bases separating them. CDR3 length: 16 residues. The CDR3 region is CASRPSGELGTGELFF. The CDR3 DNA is TGTGCCAGCAGGCCCAGCGGAGAGTTGGGCACCGGGGAGCTGTTTTTT.

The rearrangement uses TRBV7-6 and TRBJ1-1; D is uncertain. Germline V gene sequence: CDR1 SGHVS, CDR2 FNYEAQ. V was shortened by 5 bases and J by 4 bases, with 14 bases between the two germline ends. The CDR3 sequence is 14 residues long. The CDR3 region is CASSPMSLGTEAFF. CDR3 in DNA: TGTGCCAGCAGCCCGATGTCTCTGGGCACTGAAGCTTTCTTT.

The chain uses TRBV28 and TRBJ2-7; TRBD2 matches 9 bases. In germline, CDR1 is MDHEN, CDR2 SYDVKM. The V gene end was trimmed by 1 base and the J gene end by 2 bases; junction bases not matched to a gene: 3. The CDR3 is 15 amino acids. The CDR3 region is CASSLLASGAYEQYF. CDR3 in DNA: TGTGCCAGCAGTTTATTGGCTAGCGGGGCCTACGAGCAGTACTTC.

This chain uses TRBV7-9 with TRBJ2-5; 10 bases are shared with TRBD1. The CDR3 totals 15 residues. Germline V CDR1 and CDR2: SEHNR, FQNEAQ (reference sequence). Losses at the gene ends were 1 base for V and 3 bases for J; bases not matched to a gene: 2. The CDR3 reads CASSLGTGGEETQYF. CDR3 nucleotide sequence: TGTGCCAGCAGCTTAGGGACAGGGGGGGAAGAGACCCAGTACTTC.